This T cell receptor (beta chain) derives from a study of T cells in Graves' hyperthyroidism and ophthalmopathy. CDR1 and CDR2 (germline): WSHSY, SAAADI. V shed 6 bases and J 6 bases; nucleotides not matched to a gene: 9. The CDR3 has 15 residues. Using RNA transcripts as the source, TCR beta CDR3 regions were amplified. TCR CDR3 regions were first amplified by RT-PCR with HTBI primers. TCRdb processed the multiplex PCR reads anew with MiXCR; each CDR3 protein has one entry. The sample records nearly 600,000 distinct CDR3 sequences, 12% to 15% being singletons. This clonotype was observed a few times. The chain carries TRBV10-2 and TRBJ2-1, with 9 bases aligning to TRBD2. The sample consisted of blood. The TCR originated in a woman aged 18 to 35 with Graves' ophthalmopathy. The CDR3 DNA reads TGCGCCAGCAGGCTGCGGGAGGGCCCAGTCAATGAGCAGTTCTTC. Amino acid sequence: CASRLREGPVNEQFF.